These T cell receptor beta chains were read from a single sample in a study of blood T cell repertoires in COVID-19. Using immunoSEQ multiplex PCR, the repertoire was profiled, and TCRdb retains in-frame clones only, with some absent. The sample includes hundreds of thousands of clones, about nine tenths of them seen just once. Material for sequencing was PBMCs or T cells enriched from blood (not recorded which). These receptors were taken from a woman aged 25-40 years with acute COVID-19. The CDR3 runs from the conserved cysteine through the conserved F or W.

cdr3_aa: CASSINRVWGEKLFF
v_call: TRBV11-2

cdr3_aa: CASGTGGTGELFF
v_call: TRBV9

cdr3_aa: CASSLKGGNTEAFF
v_call: TRBV5-1

cdr3_aa: CASSLQGAGELFF
v_call: TRBV5-4

cdr3_aa: CASRPRGRGLNYGYTF
v_call: TRBV28

cdr3_aa: CASSLTGGNGYTF
v_call: TRBV3-1/TRBV3-2

cdr3_aa: CAWNRPRGGTYNEQFF
v_call: TRBV30

cdr3_aa: CASSLPSTDTQYF
v_call: TRBV5-6

cdr3_aa: CASSLFWAQPQHF
v_call: TRBV27

cdr3_aa: CASSLYRGGYYEQYF
v_call: TRBV27

cdr3_aa: CASSSLFRNTEAFF
v_call: TRBV14

cdr3_aa: CASSPRPSTGQETQYF
v_call: TRBV3-1/TRBV3-2

cdr3_aa: CASSQRLQGFGYTF
v_call: TRBV4-3

cdr3_aa: CATSDSPSGEQYF
v_call: TRBV24-1

cdr3_aa: CASRVAGPMAEQFF
v_call: TRBV19

cdr3_aa: CASSLGVGQLLTEAFF
v_call: TRBV7-8

cdr3_aa: CASSLGARLNTEAFF
v_call: TRBV7-8

cdr3_aa: CASSYPTGGQGNIQYF
v_call: TRBV6-2/TRBV6-3

cdr3_aa: CASSLAEWRNTEAFF
v_call: TRBV7-8

cdr3_aa: CASTTSLTGELFF
v_call: TRBV25-1

cdr3_aa: CASSLERGYGYTF
v_call: TRBV5-6

cdr3_aa: CASERGGTDTQYF
v_call: TRBV12-5

cdr3_aa: CAWSAGLRDQPQHF
v_call: TRBV30

cdr3_aa: CASRPGQDIYGYTF
v_call: TRBV27

cdr3_aa: CASSISHRSSGANVLTF
v_call: TRBV19

cdr3_aa: CASSERGHYEKLFF
v_call: TRBV21-1

cdr3_aa: CASSPTRASNSPLHF
v_call: TRBV7-2

cdr3_aa: CASSTGNYGYTF
v_call: TRBV28